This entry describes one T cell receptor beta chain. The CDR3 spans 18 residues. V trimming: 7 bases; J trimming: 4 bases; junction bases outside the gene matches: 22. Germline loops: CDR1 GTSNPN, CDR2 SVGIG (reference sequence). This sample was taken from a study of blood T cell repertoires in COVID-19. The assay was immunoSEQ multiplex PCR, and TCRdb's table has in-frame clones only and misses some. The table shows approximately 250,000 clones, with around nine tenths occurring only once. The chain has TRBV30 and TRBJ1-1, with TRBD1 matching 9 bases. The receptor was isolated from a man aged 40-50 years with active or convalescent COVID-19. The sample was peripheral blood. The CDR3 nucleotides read TGTGCCTCGAAAGAAACAGGGGGCGCAACCCATATGGGCACTGAAGCTTTCTTT. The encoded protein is CASKETGGATHMGTEAFF.